The clone carrying this T cell receptor (beta chain) was observed a single time. In the CD4+ fraction, cells were divided into CD45RA+ naive and CD45RA-negative memory subsets. CDR3 length equals 14 residues. Germline assignment: CDR1 MNHNY and CDR2 SVGAGI (reference sequence). V lost 0 bases, J lost 6 bases, and 3 bases stayed unmatched. The authors split each subset's genomic DNA evenly across several immunoSEQ plates. Produced via immunoSEQ multiplex PCR; TCRdb's table is partial and in-frame only. The top ten hold roughly 0.34% of the sample, which has some 2,500,000 clones, 80% to 95% seen once. The data derive from a study of shared clonotypes between healthy human individuals. Study-level information: CD4 naive and CD4 memory each took three plates per donor, while CD8 naive took two and CD8 memory one.

This receptor was taken from a young man in good health. Some clones in this sample may be carry-over from other donors' samples. The genes are TRBV6-6 and TRBJ2-3; 7 bases map to TRBD2. Sequenced sample: naive CD4+ T cells from PBMCs. The subset denotes: CD45RA+ positively selected. CDR3 nucleotide sequence: TGTGCCAGCAGTTACTCGGGGACTACCGATACGCAGTATTTT. It encodes CASSYSGTTDTQYF.